Listed here is a single TCR beta chain. This sample includes further DNA sequences coding for the same CDR3. As for treatment: oral pan-JAK inhibitor, 5-10 mg twice daily. Sequencing templates came from extracted RNA that was reverse transcribed into cDNA. Measured with immunoSEQ multiplex PCR; TCRdb has only the in-frame clones, and not every one. The table lists some 200,000 clones, 58% of them singletons, with approximately 5.1% in the top ten. CDR1 is SNHLY and CDR2 is FYNNEI in the germline V gene. V shed 3 bases and J shed 3 bases, with 3 bases lying between them. The CDR3 contains 11 residues. This sample is drawn from a study of CD8+ T cells in alopecia areata.

The receptor comes from a human donor with alopecia areata. The sample was CD4+ T cells sorted from blood, taken at week 24, from a patient treated with tofacitinib. V gene TRBV2 combines with J gene TRBJ2-7; D is unclear. The CDR3 DNA reads as TGTGCCAGCAGTGAGGGCTACGAGCAGTACTTC. As protein: CASSEGYEQYF.